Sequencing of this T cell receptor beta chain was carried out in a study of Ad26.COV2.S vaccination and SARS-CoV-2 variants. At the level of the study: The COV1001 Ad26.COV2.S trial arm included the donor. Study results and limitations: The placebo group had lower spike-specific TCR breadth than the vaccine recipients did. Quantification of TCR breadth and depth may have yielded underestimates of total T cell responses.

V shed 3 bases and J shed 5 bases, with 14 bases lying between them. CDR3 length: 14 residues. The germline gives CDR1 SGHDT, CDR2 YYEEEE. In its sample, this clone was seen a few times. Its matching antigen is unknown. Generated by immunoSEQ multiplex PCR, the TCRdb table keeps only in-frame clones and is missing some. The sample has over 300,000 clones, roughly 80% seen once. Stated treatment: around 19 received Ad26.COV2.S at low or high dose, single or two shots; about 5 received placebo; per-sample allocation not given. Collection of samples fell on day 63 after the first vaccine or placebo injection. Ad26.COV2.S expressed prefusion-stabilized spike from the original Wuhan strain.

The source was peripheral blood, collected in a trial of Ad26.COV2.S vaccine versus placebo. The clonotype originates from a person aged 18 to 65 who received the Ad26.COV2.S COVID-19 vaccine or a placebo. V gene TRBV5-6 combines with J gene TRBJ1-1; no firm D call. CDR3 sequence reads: CASSSLLLYTEAFF. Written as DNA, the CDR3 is TGTGCCAGCAGCTCACTCCTCCTTTATACTGAAGCTTTCTTT.